This entry lists 27 T cell receptor beta chains sequenced from one sample in a study of breast tumors, draining lymph nodes, adjacent tissues. MiXCR, applied by TCRdb to the multiplex PCR reads, yields one record per CDR3 protein. The data show approximately 120,000 distinct CDR3 sequences, with 21% seen just once and 2% to 2.5% held by the top ten. Axillary draining lymph nodes of breast cancer patients supplied the node samples. The source material was axillary lymph node tissue. The source is a female donor with breast cancer. Some clones in this sample may be carry-over from other donors' samples.

V usage is TRBV5-6 and J usage is TRBJ2-6; 12 bases agree with TRBD2. Germline CDR1 SGHDT, CDR2 YYEEEE. The length of the CDR3 is 18 residues. Trimming removed 3 bases from V and 3 bases from J; junction bases left unmatched: 7. As DNA, the CDR3 is TGTGCCAGCAGCTCGACTAGCGGGAGTCCGGGTGGGGCCAACGTCCTGACTTTC. Encoded protein: CASSSTSGSPGGANVLTF. Full variable domain (rest looked up from reference TRBV5-6 and TRBJ2-6): DAGVTQSPTHLIKTRGQQVTLRCSPKSGHDTVSWYQQALGQGPQFIFQYYEEEERQRGNFPDRFSGHQFPNYSSELNVNALLLGDSALYLCASSSTSGSPGGANVLTFGAGSRLTVL.

This clonotype was counted ten times or more. The chain couples TRBV20-1 to TRBJ1-6; D is ambiguous. Trimming pared 2 bases from V and 13 bases from J, leaving 21 bases between. The germline CDR1 and CDR2 sequences are DFQATT and SNEGSKA (reference sequence). There are 15 residues in the CDR3. DNA of the CDR3: TGCAGTGCTAGATCAGGAGAGACCAGCCGAGGGCCCCTCCACTTT. It codes for CSARSGETSRGPLHF.

This clonotype appeared many times. This rearrangement joins TRBV20-1 to TRBJ2-7; 10 bases fit TRBD2. The CDR3 has 17 amino acids. Germline assignment: CDR1 DFQATT and CDR2 SNEGSKA (reference sequence). With V trimmed by 3 bases and J by 0 bases, 11 bases remained unmatched. The CDR3 DNA reads TGCAGTGCTAGGGACCCCGGGACTAGCGCCTACTCCTACGAGCAGTACTTC. Translated: CSARDPGTSAYSYEQYF.

This clonotype was picked up many times. The chain carries TRBV2 and TRBJ2-3, with a weak D call TRBD1 (5 bases). V lost 2 bases to trimming and J lost 6 bases, with 12 bases between them. The CDR3 length is 14 residues. Germline V lookup: CDR1 SNHLY, CDR2 FYNNEI. CDR3 sequence reads: CASSERAGSDTQYF. As DNA, the CDR3 is TGTGCCAGCAGTGAAAGGGCAGGGTCGGATACGCAGTATTTT.

This clonotype was recorded at least ten times. The chain has TRBV2 and TRBJ1-3; 7 nucleotides align to TRBD1. Germline V gene sequence: CDR1 SNHLY, CDR2 FYNNEI. Trimming took 5 bases from V and 4 from J; bases not matched to a gene: 8. The CDR3 has 15 amino acids. CDR3 sequence: CASSKTGLSGNTIYF. The CDR3 DNA sequence: TGTGCCAGCAGTAAGACAGGGCTTTCCGGAAACACCATATATTTT. The full variable domain, its missing parts supplied by reference TRBV2 and TRBJ1-3, is EPEVTQTPSHQVTQMGQEVILRCVPISNHLYFYWYRQILGQKVEFLVSFYNNEISEKSEIFDDQFSVERPDGSNFTLKIRSTKLEDSAMYFCASSKTGLSGNTIYFGEGSWLTVV.

This clonotype was seen a few times. This chain links TRBV28 with TRBJ2-5, with 12 bases identical to TRBD2. V gave up 3 bases and J gave up 5 bases; unmatched junction bases: 10. There are 17 residues in the CDR3. Germline CDR1 MDHEN, CDR2 SYDVKM. This CDR3 reads CASSLFPSGGERETQYF. The CDR3 DNA reads as TGTGCCAGCAGTTTGTTCCCTAGCGGGGGGGAAAGGGAGACCCAGTACTTC.

The genes are TRBV27 and TRBJ2-1; 10 bases map to TRBD1. The length of the CDR3 is 15 residues. V shed 7 bases, J shed 6 bases, and the junction held 9 bases outside the gene matches. CDR1 MNHEY and CDR2 SMNVEV come from the germline V gene (reference sequence). The CDR3 region is CASTIGTGVRNEQFF. For the CDR3, the DNA is TGTGCCAGCACTATCGGGACAGGGGTACGCAATGAGCAGTTCTTC.

The genes are TRBV6-2 or TRBV6-3 and TRBJ2-5, with 11 bases identical to TRBD2. CDR1 and CDR2 (germline): MNHEY, SVGEGT. V lost 2 bases, J lost 2 bases, and 19 bases stayed unmatched. This CDR3 region has 21 residues. The CDR3: CASSYLFQGTSGVIGQETQYF. In nucleotides, the CDR3 is TGTGCCAGCAGTTACCTCTTTCAAGGGACTAGCGGAGTTATAGGACAAGAGACCCAGTACTTC.

This clonotype has ten or more counts. V and J are TRBV20-1 and TRBJ1-2, with 7 nucleotides matching TRBD1. Looked up from germline, CDR1 is DFQATT and CDR2 is SNEGSKA (reference sequence). CDR3 size: 15 residues. V dropped 0 bases and J dropped 3; count of bases not matched to a gene: 7. CDR3 protein: CSARDLAGGHYGYTF. CDR3 nucleotide sequence: TGCAGTGCTAGAGATCTGGCAGGGGGTCACTATGGCTACACCTTC.

The chain uses TRBV5-4 and TRBJ1-1, with D unresolved. With 2 bases removed from V and 1 base from J, the gap between germline ends came to 9 bases. Germline loops: CDR1 SGHNT, CDR2 YYREEE (reference sequence). This CDR3 contains 14 residues. CDR3 DNA: TGTGCCAGCAGCTTAAGGTGGGAGAACACTGAAGCTTTCTTT. Its protein is CASSLRWENTEAFF.

This clonotype occurred many times. The genes are TRBV29-1 and TRBJ2-7, with TRBD2 as a possible D gene (5 bases). The CDR3 spans 13 residues. Trimming left V 3 bases short and J 2 bases short, with 11 bases between. The germline V gene encodes CDR1 SQVTM and CDR2 ANQGSEA. The CDR3 coding sequence is TGCAGCGTTGAGGGTAGCGTGCCCTACGAGCAGTACTTC. Translating it yields CSVEGSVPYEQYF.

This clonotype was observed many times. The chain employs TRBV6-1 and TRBJ2-2, with 9 nucleotides matching TRBD1. This CDR3 spans 15 amino acids. The junction had 6 bases not matched to a gene; V was cut back by 5 bases and J by 5 bases. Germline V gene lookup returns CDR1 MNHNS and CDR2 SASEGT. CDR3 nucleotide sequence: TGTGCCAGCAGTTCTTGGGACAGGGTAACCGGGGAGCTGTTTTTT. This translates into CASSSWDRVTGELFF.

This clonotype was counted many times. DNA of the CDR3: TGTGCCAGTAGCCGAGGGGGGGCAACTAATGAAAAACTGTTTTTT. Its translation: CASSRGGATNEKLFF. The rearrangement links TRBV19 to TRBJ1-4; TRBD1 is a possible D gene (6 bases). V dropped 6 bases and J dropped 0 bases, with 11 bases sitting between them. The CDR3 length is 15 residues. Per the germline V gene, CDR1 is LNHDA and CDR2 is SQIVND (reference sequence).

This clonotype was counted many times. Germline and junction disagree at one end, which may indicate a read error. The chain is built from TRBV27 and TRBJ2-7; tentative D call: TRBD1 (6 bases). Germline CDR1 reads MNHEY; CDR2 reads SMNVEV (reference sequence). This CDR3 spans 12 amino acids. The CDR3 bases are TGTGCCAGCGGACCAGGAACAGGGTTATGGAACTTC. Translated, it gives CASGPGTGLWNF.

This clonotype occurred many times. The chain couples TRBV19 to TRBJ1-6, with D possibly matching TRBD1 (6 bases). The CDR3 extends over 13 amino acids. Germline V CDR1 and CDR2: LNHDA, SQIVND (reference sequence). V was pared by 11 bases and J by 9 bases, with 17 bases between. CDR3 protein: CASKGVEVSPLHF. CDR3 DNA sequence: TGTGCCTCTAAGGGGGTCGAGGTTTCACCCCTCCACTTT.

This clonotype was recorded at least ten times. The chain links TRBV5-1 to TRBJ1-4, with D possibly matching TRBD1 (5 bases). This CDR3 comprises 15 residues. Germline V lookup: CDR1 SGHRS, CDR2 YFSETQ. V lost 4 bases to trimming and J lost 7 bases, with 17 bases between them. The CDR3 sequence: CASSDPTGSGEKLFF. As DNA, the CDR3 is TGCGCCAGCAGCGACCCCACAGGTAGTGGTGAAAAACTGTTTTTT. Complete variable domain (other parts from reference TRBV5-1 and TRBJ1-4): KAGVTQTPRYLIKTRGQQVTLSCSPISGHRSVSWYQQTPGQGLQFLFEYFSETQRNKGNFPGRFSGRQFSNSRSEMNVSTLELGDSALYLCASSDPTGSGEKLFFGSGTQLSVL.

This clonotype was seen ten or more times. V is TRBV10-3 and J is TRBJ2-7; possible D gene TRBD1, 6 bases. Trimming cost V 10 bases and J 4 bases, with 14 bases left between them. The CDR3 is made up of 12 amino acids. Germline V lookup: CDR1 ENHRY, CDR2 SYGVKD. CDR3 loop: CATHGDTYEQYF. As DNA, the CDR3 is TGTGCCACCCACGGGGACACATACGAGCAGTACTTC.

This clonotype has ten or more counts. The CDR3 DNA is TGTGCCAGCAGCTTGTCGGACAGGGGCAAAATTTCACCCCTCCACTTT. Translating gives CASSLSDRGKISPLHF. The V gene is TRBV4-2, the J gene TRBJ1-6; the match to TRBD1 covers 9 bases. The trim removed 5 bases at V and 9 bases at J, leaving 11 bases unmatched. This CDR3 comprises 16 residues. The germline CDR1 and CDR2 sequences are LGHNA and YNFKEQ.

The chain carries TRBV19 and TRBJ2-2; 7 nucleotides line up with TRBD1. The CDR3 covers 15 residues. V lost 5 bases, J lost 1 base, and 4 bases stayed unmatched. CDR1 is LNHDA, CDR2 SQIVND, per germline (reference sequence). The CDR3 protein is CASSSRDRNTGELFF. The CDR3 region has the DNA TGTGCCAGTAGTTCCCGGGACAGGAACACCGGGGAGCTGTTTTTT.

Details on this clonotype: This sequence may be a read error, since a much larger clone differs from it by one base. This sequence joins TRBV20-1 and TRBJ1-3; D unresolved. The germline V gene has CDR1 DFQATT and CDR2 SNEGSKA (reference sequence). This CDR3 comprises 15 residues. The CDR3 loop is CSARDGSSSGNAIYF. Written as DNA, the CDR3 is TGCAGTGCTAGAGATGGTTCCTCCTCTGGAAACGCCATATATTTT.

This clonotype was counted many times. The chain carries TRBV7-2 and TRBJ2-7; D gene uncertain. This CDR3 region has 13 residues. The V and J ends lost 6 bases and 0 bases respectively, with 9 bases between them. Germline V gene lookup returns CDR1 SGHTA and CDR2 FQGNSA. In nucleotides, the CDR3 is TGTGCCAGCAGTCTGGCCAGCTCCTACGAGCAGTACTTC. It translates to CASSLASSYEQYF.

This clonotype has a count of ten or more. The chain couples TRBV9 to TRBJ1-6, with 7 positions matching TRBD1. Per the germline V gene, CDR1 is SGDLS and CDR2 is YYNGEE. J gave up 1 base and V 0 bases, and 7 bases lay outside the gene matches. The CDR3 is 18 residues long. In nucleotides, the CDR3 is TGTGCCAGCAGCGTAGAGGGACAGCCGGGGTCCTATAATTCACCCCTCCACTTT. Translating gives CASSVEGQPGSYNSPLHF.

This clonotype was detected ten times or more. The chain recombines TRBV29-1 with TRBJ2-3; 11 nucleotides line up with TRBD2. The V gene's germline CDR1 is SQVTM and CDR2 ANQGSEA. The CDR3 covers 16 residues. V shed 6 bases, J shed 6 bases, and the junction held 14 bases outside the gene matches. CDR3 sequence reads: CSVDPQTSGTVDTQYF. The CDR3 coding sequence is TGCAGCGTCGACCCCCAGACTAGCGGGACGGTGGATACGCAGTATTTT.

This clonotype was observed a handful of times. The chain combines TRBV27 with TRBJ1-5; the D is unclear. Germline lookup yields CDR1 MNHEY and CDR2 SMNVEV (reference sequence). The CDR3 loop spans 10 amino acids. CDR3 coding DNA: TGTGCTGCTGGGGTTCAGCCCCAGCATTTT. This codes for CAAGVQPQHF.

This clonotype was seen ten or more times. The chain couples TRBV2 to TRBJ2-3; 8 positions agree with TRBD2. Per germline, CDR1 SNHLY and CDR2 FYNNEI. The CDR3 length is 14 residues. The V and J ends lost 2 bases and 7 bases, in that order; junction bases with no gene match: 5. The CDR3 DNA reads TGTGCCAGCAGTGAAAACCGGGAGGGATATACGCAGTATTTT. Its protein is CASSENREGYTQYF.

Notes on this clonotype: This may be a read error: a much more frequent sequence differs by one nucleotide. Lacking the conserved final phenylalanine or tryptophan, this CDR3 likely reflects a read error. This chain joins TRBV29-1 and TRBJ2-7, with a possible D match to TRBD1 (5 bases). The CDR3 has 11 amino acids. The V gene lost 3 bases and the J gene lost 7 bases, with 10 bases spanning the gap. Germline CDR1 SQVTM, CDR2 ANQGSEA. CDR3 in amino acids: CSVDQGREQYS. CDR3 nucleotide sequence: TGCAGCGTTGACCAGGGCCGGGAGCAGTACTCC.

This clonotype has only a few counts. This chain connects TRBV7-3 to TRBJ2-3; the D gene is possibly TRBD2 (6 bases). The length of the CDR3 is 16 residues. Trimming removed 0 bases at V and 0 bases at J, with 10 bases between. Germline CDR1 reads SGHTA; CDR2 reads FQGTGA. In DNA, the CDR3 is TGTGCCAGCAGCTTAACTGGCGGGGCTAGCACAGATACGCAGTATTTT. It is translated as CASSLTGGASTDTQYF.